The T cell receptor beta chain under discussion was sequenced for a study of shared clonotypes between healthy human individuals. Across the study: Used for every donor were three CD4 naive, three CD4 memory, two CD8 naive and one CD8 memory plate.

Between the trimmed V and J ends, which lost 5 bases and 0 bases, there was a span of 3 bases. This CDR3 has 12 amino acids. Germline CDR1 reads SEHNR; CDR2 reads FQNEAQ (reference sequence). The table lists this clone with a few counts. Its antigen is unidentified. Other nucleotide sequences in the sample specify the same CDR3. Clones were read by immunoSEQ multiplex PCR, and TCRdb kept only the in-frame ones, dropping some. The profile shows some 2.3 million clones, over 85% of them singletons. Study-level findings and limits: What naive subsets generally showed was a larger estimated richness than memory subsets showed. Sequencing depth was expected to influence donor clonotype sharing. Only blood was sampled, and tissue TCR repertoires likely differ from blood ones.

This chain joins TRBV7-9 and TRBJ2-3; no firm D call. Material for sequencing was naive CD4+ T cells from PBMCs. Stated subset: CD45RA+ positively selected. The source of this sequence is a young man in good health. Some clones in this sample may be carry-over from other donors' samples. The CDR3 loop is CASSTSTDTQYF. The CDR3 DNA is TGTGCCAGCAGCACGAGCACAGATACGCAGTATTTT.